A single sample gave rise to the 30 T cell receptor beta chains below, sequenced in a study of Ad26.COV2.S vaccination and SARS-CoV-2 variants. TCRdb's copy holds only in-frame clones and misses some; the assay was immunoSEQ multiplex PCR. Found here are some 400,000 clones, roughly 90% of them singletons; the top ten hold under 2%. Treatment indicated: about 20 received Ad26.COV2.S at low or high dose, single or two shots; 5 received placebo; per-sample allocation not given. Sampling was performed 63 days after the first vaccine or placebo injection. Sequencing used peripheral blood, obtained in a trial of Ad26.COV2.S vaccine versus placebo. These TCRs come from a person between 18 and 65 years old who received the Ad26.COV2.S COVID-19 vaccine or a placebo.

The V and J genes are TRBV11-2 and TRBJ2-4; D is possibly TRBD1 (6 bases). The CDR3 has 19 residues. The V gene lost 1 base and the J gene lost 0 bases, with 19 bases spanning the gap. Looked up from germline, CDR1 is SGHAT and CDR2 is FQNNGV. CDR3 loop: CASSLVGTLGLLAKNIQYF. The CDR3 nucleotides are TGTGCCAGCAGCTTAGTGGGGACACTAGGCTTGCTAGCCAAAAACATTCAGTACTTC.

The CDR3 DNA reads as TGCAGCGTTGAAGGACTAGTCAATGAGCAGTTCTTC. Amino acid sequence: CSVEGLVNEQFF. The chain uses TRBV29-1 and TRBJ2-1; D perhaps matches TRBD2 (6 bases). V gave up 1 base and J gave up 6 bases, with 7 bases separating them. Per germline, CDR1 SQVTM and CDR2 ANQGSEA. CDR3 length: 12 amino acids.

The rearrangement uses TRBV5-1 and TRBJ1-2; 7 bases map to TRBD1. V lost 3 bases and J lost 0; bases outside the gene matches: 5. CDR1 and CDR2 (germline): SGHRS, YFSETQ. The CDR3 totals 15 residues. CDR3 coding DNA: TGCGCCAGCAGCTATGTCGGGACAGCTAACTATGGCTACACCTTC. This sequence encodes CASSYVGTANYGYTF.

Here the CDR3 DNA reads TGTGCCAGCAGTACCCGACAGGGCTCTGGAAACACCATATATTTT. It encodes CASSTRQGSGNTIYF. The gene calls are TRBV2 and TRBJ1-3, with 7 bases fitting TRBD1. Trimming removed 5 bases from V and 0 bases from J; junction bases left unmatched: 4. The CDR3 consists of 15 residues. Per germline, CDR1 SNHLY and CDR2 FYNNEI.

The CDR3 sequence is CASSFERKNTEAFF. The CDR3 DNA reads as TGTGCCAGCAGTTTCGAGAGGAAGAACACTGAAGCTTTCTTT. The gene calls are TRBV28 and TRBJ1-1; D is undetermined. Germline V lookup: CDR1 MDHEN, CDR2 SYDVKM. Trimming shortened V by 3 bases and J by 1 base, and 9 bases separated the two germline ends. The CDR3 loop spans 14 amino acids.

This clone was found once. V and J are TRBV7-3 and TRBJ2-2, with 9 bases lining up with TRBD1. The CDR3 contains 16 residues. V dropped 0 bases and J dropped 8; count of bases not matched to a gene: 7. Germline V gene lookup returns CDR1 SGHTA and CDR2 FQGTGA. The CDR3 reads CASSLTGTGLSGELFF. CDR3 coding DNA: TGTGCCAGCAGCTTAACCGGGACAGGGTTGTCTGGGGAGCTGTTTTTT.

The chain joins TRBV19 to TRBJ1-4; 9 positions agree with TRBD1. V shed 5 bases, J shed 4 bases, and the junction held 17 bases outside the gene matches. CDR1 and CDR2 (germline): LNHDA, SQIVND (reference sequence). The CDR3 loop spans 19 amino acids. The CDR3 loop is CASSLRLSTGGAGNEKLFF. DNA for the CDR3: TGTGCCAGTAGTCTACGGCTCAGTACAGGGGGCGCCGGTAATGAAAAACTGTTTTTT.

The V and J genes are TRBV7-7 and TRBJ2-5; 8 bases fit TRBD1. Trimming cost V 1 base and J 5 bases; bases outside gene matches: 6. CDR1 and CDR2 from the germline V gene are SSHAT and FNYEAQ (reference sequence). This CDR3 is 15 amino acids long. This CDR3 reads CASSLGSDRGETQYF. DNA of the CDR3: TGTGCCAGCAGCTTAGGATCCGACAGGGGCGAGACCCAGTACTTC. Looking up the rest from reference TRBV7-7 and TRBJ2-5 gives the full variable domain: GAGVSQSPRYKVTKRGQDVTLRCDPISSHATLYWYQQALGQGPEFLTYFNYEAQPDKSGLPSDRFSAERPEGSISTLTIQRTEQRDSAMYRCASSLGSDRGETQYFGPGTRLLVL.

V and J are TRBV14 and TRBJ2-3; the match to TRBD2 covers 13 bases. The CDR3 sequence is 16 residues long. The V segment lost 7 bases and the J segment 0 bases; nucleotides outside the gene matches: 4. The germline V gene has CDR1 SGHDN and CDR2 FVKESK. The CDR3: CASKKLAGGSTDTQYF. The DNA for the CDR3 is TGTGCCAGCAAGAAACTAGCGGGAGGGAGCACAGATACGCAGTATTTT.

The chain recombines TRBV6-2 or TRBV6-3 with TRBJ2-5; TRBD2 matches at 9 bases. The CDR3 sequence is 16 residues long. Germline V lookup: CDR1 MNHEY, CDR2 SVGEGT. With V trimmed by 5 bases and J by 5 bases, 12 bases remained unmatched. The CDR3 is CASSPEREDFQETQYF. CDR3 bases: TGTGCCAGCAGTCCGGAGCGGGAGGACTTCCAGGAGACCCAGTACTTC.

The chain employs TRBV2 and TRBJ2-7, with 9 bases identical to TRBD2. J gave up 4 bases and V 8 bases, and 21 bases lay outside the gene matches. The CDR3 runs to 18 residues. Germline assignment: CDR1 SNHLY and CDR2 FYNNEI. The CDR3 DNA is TGTGCCAGCCGAAAACTAGGGACTAGCCCCTCCTTCGGGTACGAGCAGTACTTC. Encoded protein: CASRKLGTSPSFGYEQYF.

J is TRBJ1-5 and V is TRBV19; D remains unclear. The CDR3 consists of 15 residues. V was clipped by 3 bases and J by 0 bases, with 9 bases between them. Germline values: CDR1 LNHDA, CDR2 SQIVND (reference sequence). CDR3 loop: CASSIIGYSNQPQHF. In DNA, the CDR3 is TGTGCCAGTAGTATTATTGGATATAGCAATCAGCCCCAGCATTTT.

This clone was recorded once. This chain joins TRBV9 and TRBJ2-7; unclear D gene. Germline CDR1 and CDR2: SGDLS and YYNGEE. The CDR3 loop spans 13 amino acids. V dropped 0 bases and J dropped 5 bases, with 9 bases sitting between them. The CDR3 sequence is CASSVGSANEQYF. As DNA, the CDR3 is TGTGCCAGCAGCGTAGGGTCTGCGAACGAGCAGTACTTC.

This clone was observed once. The chain couples TRBV27 to TRBJ1-2; unclear D gene. Germline V gene lookup returns CDR1 MNHEY and CDR2 SMNVEV (reference sequence). The CDR3 loop spans 14 amino acids. The V gene lost 6 bases and the J gene lost 4 bases, with 15 bases spanning the gap. Written as DNA, the CDR3 is TGTGCCAGCAGCCCGTCGGGGTTGGGCTATGGCTACACCTTC. Translated: CASSPSGLGYGYTF.

CDR3: CASGLNSGRAYEQYF. The CDR3 bases are TGTGCTAGTGGTTTAAATAGCGGCCGGGCCTACGAGCAGTACTTC. The genes are TRBV12-5 and TRBJ2-7, with D possibly being TRBD2 (6 bases). Trimming removed 3 bases at V and 2 bases at J, with 14 bases between. Germline V gene data show CDR1 as LGHNT and CDR2 as FRNRAP. This CDR3 region has 15 residues.

CDR3 in DNA: TGTGCCAGCAGCTTCAAGCAACAGGGGTTCGAGCAGTACTTC. It encodes CASSFKQQGFEQYF. The gene calls are TRBV5-5 and TRBJ2-7; 7 positions agree with TRBD1. The V gene end was trimmed by 2 bases and the J gene end by 6 bases; junction bases not matched to a gene: 8. Germline values: CDR1 SGHKS, CDR2 YYEKEE (reference sequence). This CDR3 spans 14 amino acids.

This rearrangement joins TRBV4-1 to TRBJ1-1, with 7 nucleotides matching TRBD1. CDR3 length: 16 residues. V lost 4 bases, J lost 1 base, and 9 bases stayed unmatched. Germline V lookup: CDR1 MGHRA, CDR2 YSYEKL. The CDR3 sequence is CASSLYSDRPNTEAFF. The CDR3 DNA follows: TGCGCCAGCAGCCTATATTCGGACAGGCCGAACACTGAAGCTTTCTTT.

CDR3 sequence reads: CASSAGLAESTDTQYF. The DNA of the CDR3 is TGTGCCAGCAGCGCCGGACTAGCGGAAAGCACAGATACGCAGTATTTT. This chain links TRBV5-4 with TRBJ2-3, with 10 bases identical to TRBD2. The CDR3 runs 16 residues. The V gene's germline CDR1 is SGHNT and CDR2 YYREEE (reference sequence). V gave up 4 bases and J gave up 0 bases; unmatched junction bases: 5.

This clone was seen only once. The chain joins TRBV27 to TRBJ2-1; 9 positions match TRBD2. Trimming removed 7 bases from V and 7 bases from J; junction bases left unmatched: 5. This CDR3 has 13 residues. Germline CDR1 and CDR2: MNHEY and SMNVEV (reference sequence). The CDR3, as DNA: TGTGCCAGCATGGGGCTAGCGGGGAATGAGCAGTTCTTC. Protein sequence: CASMGLAGNEQFF.

The gene calls are TRBV11-3 and TRBJ1-6; D is perhaps TRBD1 (6 bases). V gave up 8 bases and J gave up 7 bases, with 18 bases separating them. The CDR3 is 15 amino acids. Germline CDR1 reads SGHNT; CDR2 reads YENEEA. The CDR3 DNA follows: TGTGCCAGCGGTCGCGGACAGACTCGAAATTCACCCCTCCACTTT. Translated, it gives CASGRGQTRNSPLHF.

J is TRBJ2-1 and V is TRBV9, with TRBD2 matching over 8 bases. The CDR3 is 16 amino acids. CDR1 and CDR2 (germline): SGDLS, YYNGEE. With V trimmed by 0 bases and J by 7 bases, 9 bases remained unmatched. The CDR3, as DNA: TGTGCCAGCAGCGTAGCGGGCGGGAGGTCAGGGAATGAGCAGTTCTTC. Its protein product is CASSVAGGRSGNEQFF.

The chain recombines TRBV3-1 (or the pseudogene TRBV3-2) with TRBJ2-2; D could derive from TRBD1 or TRBD2 (5 bases each). V was shortened by 1 base and J by 1 base, with 10 bases between the two germline ends. The CDR3 covers 16 residues. CDR1 LGHDT and CDR2 YNNKEL come from the germline V gene (reference sequence). CDR3: CASSQVTGRNTGELFF. As DNA, the CDR3 is TGTGCCAGCAGCCAAGTCACGGGGCGGAACACCGGGGAGCTGTTTTTT.

CDR3 nucleotides: TGTGCCAGCAGGGACAACACAGATACGCAGTATTTT. Translation: CASRDNTDTQYF. V usage is TRBV7-9 and J usage is TRBJ2-3; weak D call: TRBD1 (5 bases). The CDR3 runs 12 residues. Germline V gene data show CDR1 as SEHNR and CDR2 as FQNEAQ (reference sequence). The V end was cut by 6 bases, the J end by 2 bases, with 6 bases between. The whole variable domain, filled in from reference TRBV7-9 and TRBJ2-3, reads DTGVSQNPRHKITKRGQNVTFRCDPISEHNRLYWYRQTLGQGPEFLTYFQNEAQLEKSRLLSDRFSAERPKGSFSTLEIQRTEQGDSAMYLCASRDNTDTQYFGPGTRLTVL.

The chain recombines TRBV6-5 with TRBJ1-1; the D is unclear. Trimming removed 8 bases at V and 1 base at J, with 11 bases between. The germline gives CDR1 MNHEY, CDR2 SVGAGI. The length of the CDR3 is 13 residues. The CDR3 bases are TGTGCCAGCGGCCGACACGGGAACACTGAAGCTTTCTTT. Translation: CASGRHGNTEAFF.

The chain combines TRBV7-8 with TRBJ2-7, with 9 bases lining up with TRBD2. Germline assignment: CDR1 SGHVS and CDR2 FQNEAQ. Trimming cost V 2 bases and J 0 bases; bases outside gene matches: 23. The CDR3 is made up of 22 amino acids. The CDR3 loop reads CASSLNVHSWGSGSYLSYEQYF. CDR3 in DNA: TGTGCCAGCAGCTTAAATGTACACAGTTGGGGTAGCGGGAGTTACCTCTCCTACGAGCAGTACTTC.

The chain recombines TRBV5-4 with TRBJ1-1; D remains unclear. Germline values: CDR1 SGHNT, CDR2 YYREEE (reference sequence). The CDR3 consists of 12 residues. Trimming took off 5 bases at V and 4 bases at J, with 9 bases between the two ends. The CDR3 spells CASSLSSTEAFF. The CDR3 DNA sequence: TGTGCCAGCAGTCTCTCAAGCACTGAAGCTTTCTTT.

The V call is TRBV29-1, the J call TRBJ2-2; 9 positions match TRBD1. This CDR3 region has 15 residues. Germline V CDR1 and CDR2: SQVTM, ANQGSEA. V shed 0 bases and J 4 bases; nucleotides not matched to a gene: 3. CDR3 nucleotide sequence: TGCAGCGTTGAAGAAGGGACAGGGCCCACCGGGGAGCTGTTTTTT. This gives the protein CSVEEGTGPTGELFF.

A remark on this clone: Other DNA sequences from this sample encode an identical CDR3 as well. The V and J genes are TRBV6-1 and TRBJ1-5, with D possibly being TRBD1 (5 bases). The V end lost 0 bases, the J end lost 0 bases, and 6 bases lay between the germline ends. In germline, CDR1 is MNHNS, CDR2 SASEGT. The CDR3 contains 15 residues. This CDR3 reads CASSEAGGSNQPQHF. CDR3 bases: TGTGCCAGCAGTGAAGCTGGGGGTAGCAATCAGCCCCAGCATTTT.

The rearrangement links TRBV4-1 to TRBJ2-1; 9 nucleotides match TRBD2. Germline V lookup: CDR1 MGHRA, CDR2 YSYEKL. The ends lost 0 bases at V and 5 bases at J; junction bases unmatched: 8. The CDR3 loop spans 17 amino acids. The CDR3 DNA reads as TGCGCCAGCAGCCAAGAACCTGCTAGCGGGACCCACAATGAGCAGTTCTTC. Translation: CASSQEPASGTHNEQFF.

The rearrangement uses TRBV5-1 and TRBJ2-5; no clear D. V was shortened by 2 bases and J by 2 bases, with 10 bases between the two germline ends. This CDR3 spans 14 amino acids. The germline V gene encodes CDR1 SGHRS and CDR2 YFSETQ. The CDR3 is CASSFASAQETQYF. The CDR3, as DNA: TGCGCCAGCAGCTTTGCCAGCGCGCAAGAGACCCAGTACTTC. The complete variable domain, with remaining parts taken from reference TRBV5-1 and TRBJ2-5, reads KAGVTQTPRYLIKTRGQQVTLSCSPISGHRSVSWYQQTPGQGLQFLFEYFSETQRNKGNFPGRFSGRQFSNSRSEMNVSTLELGDSALYLCASSFASAQETQYFGPGTRLLVL.